The sequence of this TCR beta chain was determined in a study of human T cells and chemical hapten exposure. Whole-study results and caveats: Donor immune responses may differ from healthy people's, since all donors had alopecia.

This clonotype was found many times. Its cognate antigen is unknown. J lost 5 bases, V lost 0 bases, and 3 bases had no gene match. The CDR3 contains 15 residues. Germline V lookup: CDR1 SGHNT, CDR2 YYREEE (reference sequence). MiXCR was run by TCRdb on the RACE reads, yielding one entry per CDR3 protein. The table includes approximately 350,000 distinct CDR3 sequences, 6% to 7% detected once. Time point described: patch test 2, 6 weeks after DPC sensitization. Regarding treatment: therapeutic diphenylcyclopropenone sensitization with weekly scalp DPC. This receptor was obtained from a woman between 18 and 30 years old with alopecia areata. Some clones in this sample may be carry-over from other donors' samples. Sequenced here: whole blood, sampled in connection with sensitization to the hapten diphenylcyclopropenone (DPC). The chain joins TRBV5-4 to TRBJ2-1; 9 bases are a match to TRBD2. CDR3 sequence reads: CASSLGGGDHNEQFF. CDR3 nucleotides: TGTGCCAGCAGCTTGGGCGGGGGGGACCACAATGAGCAGTTCTTC.